The 23 T cell receptor beta chains listed next were all sequenced from one sample in a study of blood T cell repertoires in COVID-19. The repertoire was sequenced with immunoSEQ multiplex PCR; TCRdb's copy has only in-frame clones and lacks some. This table holds roughly 280,000 clones, around four fifths found once. Sequencing was performed on peripheral blood. These receptors were collected from a man in his 60s who had recovered from COVID-19.

This clone was counted a single time. The V gene is TRBV19, the J gene TRBJ2-7; TRBD2 might be the D (7 bases). This CDR3 is 14 amino acids long. From germline, CDR1 is LNHDA and CDR2 SQIVND (reference sequence). V was clipped by 1 base and J by 4 bases, with 11 bases between them. CDR3 DNA: TGTGCCAGTAGTATAGGCGGGGGCTTGTACGAGCAGTACTTC. Amino acids: CASSIGGGLYEQYF.

This clone was seen only a few times. The chain recombines TRBV5-1 with TRBJ2-1; D unclear. This CDR3 has 13 amino acids. V was shortened by 2 bases and J by 5 bases, with 8 bases between the two germline ends. Germline V gene data show CDR1 as SGHRS and CDR2 as YFSETQ. This CDR3 is CASSFVPNNEQFF. The CDR3 coding sequence is TGCGCCAGCAGCTTTGTTCCAAACAATGAGCAGTTCTTC.

This clone was seen a handful of times. This sequence joins TRBV19 and TRBJ2-2; 12 positions match TRBD2. Per germline, CDR1 LNHDA and CDR2 SQIVND (reference sequence). The CDR3 is 15 residues long. V was clipped by 2 bases and J by 6 bases; unmatched bases: 1. CDR3 protein: CASSILAGGPGELFF. The DNA for the CDR3 is TGTGCCAGTAGTATACTAGCGGGGGGGCCCGGGGAGCTGTTTTTT.

The chain carries TRBV7-3 and TRBJ2-1; 12 positions agree with TRBD1. This CDR3 has 15 amino acids. V lost 4 bases, J lost 8 bases, and 6 bases stayed unmatched. Germline V gene data show CDR1 as SGHTA and CDR2 as FQGTGA. The CDR3 sequence: CASSSSGQGADEQFF. CDR3 sequence (DNA): TGTGCCAGCAGCTCGTCGGGACAGGGGGCCGATGAGCAGTTCTTC.

The count of this clone is one. The chain uses TRBV6-5 and TRBJ1-5; D gene uncertain. Trimming cost V 5 bases and J 0 bases, with 8 bases left between them. The CDR3 loop spans 14 amino acids. Per the germline V gene, CDR1 is MNHEY and CDR2 is SVGAGI. The CDR3 spells CASSQTNSNQPQHF. The CDR3 nucleotides read TGTGCCAGCAGTCAGACAAATAGCAATCAGCCCCAGCATTTT.

Points on this clone: This specimen includes other DNA sequences encoding the same CDR3. The V call is TRBV19, the J call TRBJ1-6; D is unclear. There are 13 residues in the CDR3. The germline gives CDR1 LNHDA, CDR2 SQIVND (reference sequence). V was shortened by 9 bases and J by 5 bases, with 11 bases between the two germline ends. The CDR3 nucleotides are TGTGCCAGCCGACAAGTGGATAATTCACCCCTCCACTTT. It encodes CASRQVDNSPLHF.

This rearrangement joins TRBV7-9 to TRBJ1-5; 7 positions match TRBD1. V lost 1 base and J lost 11; bases outside the gene matches: 8. The CDR3 is made up of 14 amino acids. The germline V gene has CDR1 SEHNR and CDR2 FQNEAQ (reference sequence). The CDR3 is CASSLGAGGLAQHF. CDR3 bases: TGTGCCAGCAGCTTAGGGGCAGGGGGTCTGGCCCAGCATTTT.

This sequence joins TRBV7-6 and TRBJ2-6; D is undetermined. V was trimmed by 1 base and J by 0 bases, leaving 7 bases between them. The germline V gene has CDR1 SGHVS and CDR2 FNYEAQ. The CDR3 has 16 amino acids. Here the CDR3 reads CASSLGVGSGANVLTF. The CDR3 DNA reads TGTGCCAGCAGCTTAGGTGTCGGCTCTGGGGCCAACGTCCTGACTTTC.

This chain links TRBV5-1 with TRBJ1-1, with 7 bases identical to TRBD1. The length of the CDR3 is 14 residues. Germline loops: CDR1 SGHRS, CDR2 YFSETQ. With 4 bases clipped from V and 4 bases from J, the junction kept 7 bases outside the gene matches. DNA for the CDR3: TGCGCCAGCAGCCTGACAGGGTCCGGCACTGAAGCTTTCTTT. Translated: CASSLTGSGTEAFF.

The V gene is TRBV7-2, the J gene TRBJ1-1; tentative D call: TRBD1 (5 bases). Germline V gene data show CDR1 as SGHTA and CDR2 as FQGNSA. The V end was cut by 0 bases, the J end by 2 bases, with 10 bases between. This CDR3 has 15 residues. The DNA of the CDR3 is TGTGCCAGCAGCTTAGCAGGGGCCAGAAACACTGAAGCTTTCTTT. It specifies CASSLAGARNTEAFF.

The chain uses TRBV4-1 and TRBJ2-2; 7 nucleotides agree with TRBD2. The trim removed 1 base at V and 0 bases at J, leaving 5 bases unmatched. The CDR3 contains 17 residues. Germline assignment: CDR1 MGHRA and CDR2 YSYEKL. The CDR3 bases are TGCGCCAGCAGCCAAGGTACTCTAGCGGCGAACACCGGGGAGCTGTTTTTT. Residues: CASSQGTLAANTGELFF.

V and J are TRBV19 and TRBJ2-7; TRBD2 agrees at 12 bases. CDR1 LNHDA and CDR2 SQIVND come from the germline V gene (reference sequence). V shed 6 bases and J 4 bases; nucleotides not matched to a gene: 7. This CDR3 comprises 15 residues. The CDR3 bases are TGTGCCAGTAGACCCCGGACTAGCGGGGTTTACGAGCAGTACTTC. It is translated as CASRPRTSGVYEQYF.

The chain is built from TRBV19 and TRBJ1-1; 7 nucleotides match TRBD1. The length of the CDR3 is 15 residues. The V segment lost 7 bases and the J segment 1 base; nucleotides outside the gene matches: 9. Per the germline V gene, CDR1 is LNHDA and CDR2 is SQIVND (reference sequence). CDR3 nucleotide sequence: TGTGCCAGTAATAGCAGGGGGGAGAAGAACACTGAAGCTTTCTTT. Its translation: CASNSRGEKNTEAFF.

The chain uses TRBV2 and TRBJ2-1; D remains ambiguous. Trimming left V 7 bases short and J 4 bases short, with 8 bases between. Germline loops: CDR1 SNHLY, CDR2 FYNNEI. This CDR3 region has 12 residues. Written as DNA, the CDR3 is TGTGCCAGCACCTACCGGTACAATGAGCAGTTCTTC. Its protein product is CASTYRYNEQFF.

The chain joins TRBV2 to TRBJ1-2, with D perhaps matching TRBD1 (6 bases). The CDR3 length is 14 residues. V shed 0 bases and J shed 4 bases, with 9 bases lying between them. The V gene's germline CDR1 is SNHLY and CDR2 FYNNEI. This chain's CDR3 is CASSEAEGVYGYTF. Written as DNA, the CDR3 is TGTGCCAGCAGTGAAGCCGAGGGGGTCTATGGCTACACCTTC. The full variable domain, its missing parts supplied by reference TRBV2 and TRBJ1-2, is EPEVTQTPSHQVTQMGQEVILRCVPISNHLYFYWYRQILGQKVEFLVSFYNNEISEKSEIFDDQFSVERPDGSNFTLKIRSTKLEDSAMYFCASSEAEGVYGYTFGSGTRLTVV.

In this sample, this clone turned up a few times. The chain joins TRBV24-1 to TRBJ2-3; 7 nucleotides match TRBD1. The CDR3 spans 14 residues. V was pared by 6 bases and J by 1 base, with 3 bases of the junction left unmatched. Germline-derived CDR1 and CDR2 are KGHDR and SFDVKD. This CDR3 reads CATSRGTGTDTQYF. The CDR3 DNA sequence: TGTGCCACCAGTCGAGGGACAGGCACAGATACGCAGTATTTT.

The CDR3 loop reads CASSPPQGTPNSGANVLTF. In DNA, the CDR3 is TGTGCCAGCAGTCCTCCCCAGGGAACCCCGAACTCTGGGGCCAACGTCCTGACTTTC. The V call is TRBV28, the J call TRBJ2-6; D possibly corresponds to TRBD1 (5 bases). Germline lookup yields CDR1 MDHEN and CDR2 SYDVKM. V was clipped by 5 bases and J by 0 bases, with 20 bases between them. The CDR3 runs to 19 residues.

The CDR3: CASSNGIGSQETQYF. CDR3 bases: TGCGCCAGCAGCAACGGGATTGGATCGCAAGAGACCCAGTACTTC. The chain couples TRBV4-1 to TRBJ2-5; D may be TRBD2 (5 bases). V was shortened by 5 bases and J by 2 bases, with 15 bases between the two germline ends. CDR1 and CDR2 from the germline V gene are MGHRA and YSYEKL. The CDR3 contains 15 residues.

The chain links TRBV9 to TRBJ1-4, with a tentative D call TRBD1 (5 bases). CDR1 is SGDLS and CDR2 is YYNGEE in the germline V gene. Trimming removed 4 bases at V and 0 bases at J, with 16 bases between. The CDR3 has 17 residues. The CDR3, as DNA: TGTGCCAGCAGCCCGAGCCGCGGGACGGCAACTAATGAAAAACTGTTTTTT. As protein: CASSPSRGTATNEKLFF.

The chain is built from TRBV11-2 and TRBJ1-6; TRBD1 agrees at 7 bases. The ends lost 6 bases at V and 6 bases at J; junction bases unmatched: 5. This CDR3 comprises 14 residues. CDR1 is SGHAT and CDR2 is FQNNGV in the germline V gene. The DNA of the CDR3 is TGTGCCAGCAGACTTGACAGGGCTAATTCACCCCTCCACTTT. Translating gives CASRLDRANSPLHF.

The chain employs TRBV28 and TRBJ2-7; D remains ambiguous. V lost 5 bases and J 5 bases, leaving 13 bases between the germline ends. Germline loops: CDR1 MDHEN, CDR2 SYDVKM. The CDR3 covers 13 residues. CDR3 DNA: TGTGCCAGCAGTCCCCGATTAGTGGACGAGCAGTACTTC. The encoded protein is CASSPRLVDEQYF.

The chain is built from TRBV19 and TRBJ2-7, with 7 bases lining up with TRBD2. V dropped 3 bases and J dropped 3; count of bases not matched to a gene: 8. The V gene's germline CDR1 is LNHDA and CDR2 SQIVND (reference sequence). CDR3 size: 15 residues. The CDR3 region is CASSIAQRGFYEQYF. CDR3 coding DNA: TGTGCCAGTAGTATCGCCCAGCGGGGATTCTACGAGCAGTACTTC.

The chain joins TRBV3-1 (or the pseudogene TRBV3-2) to TRBJ2-3; 9 nucleotides agree with TRBD2. J gave up 5 bases and V 0 bases, and 6 bases lay outside the gene matches. Germline loops: CDR1 LGHDT, CDR2 YNNKEL (reference sequence). This CDR3 contains 16 residues. In DNA, the CDR3 is TGTGCCAGCAGCCAAGACCCGGCGGGAGGGAAAGATACGCAGTATTTT. It yields the protein CASSQDPAGGKDTQYF.